This TCR beta chain was identified in a study of blood T cells in healthy people across ages. The germline V gene encodes CDR1 SGDLS and CDR2 YYNGEE. The CDR3 is 14 residues long. Losses at the gene ends were 0 bases for V and 4 bases for J; bases not matched to a gene: 3. PCR was performed a second time for 7 to 11 cycles using a sample-barcoded 5' primer and a J-beta primer mix. TCRdb passed the 5' RACE reads through MiXCR, listing each CDR3 protein once. Of 650,000 to 1,000,000 distinct CDR3 sequences listed, 35% to 40% are singletons. This clonotype was observed many times. This clonotype was sampled from a young man in good health. The sequenced sample consisted of blood. The gene calls are TRBV9 and TRBJ2-5; TRBD1 matches 7 bases. The CDR3 here is CASSVADRAETQYF. The CDR3 DNA follows: TGTGCCAGCAGCGTAGCTGACAGGGCAGAGACCCAGTACTTC.